Sequencing of this T cell receptor beta chain was carried out in a study of Graves' ophthalmopathy and Graves' hyperthyroidism. Looking at the study overall: Prior to any treatment, peripheral blood was collected at the time of initial diagnosis.

Points on this clonotype: One junction end disagrees with the germline gene, perhaps due to a read error.

Per the germline V gene, CDR1 is SQVTM and CDR2 is ANQGSEA. The CDR3 is 14 amino acids. Amplification targeted the TCR beta CDR3 regions, with RNA transcripts as the source material. In the first round, RT-PCR was carried out with HTBI primers, and a multiplex PCR formed the second round. Using its own MiXCR run on the multiplex PCR reads, TCRdb lists one record per CDR3 protein. This sample has about 640,000 distinct CDR3 sequences, with about two fifths found just once. The source is an adult man with Graves' ophthalmopathy. The chain combines TRBV29-1 with TRBJ2-7, with D perhaps matching TRBD2 (5 bases). The sample was peripheral blood. Here the CDR3 reads CSVDQRGRTGELYF. The CDR3 DNA sequence: TGCAGCGTTGACCAGCGAGGGCGAACCGGGGAGCTGTACTTC.